This T cell receptor (beta chain) was retrieved from a study of shared clonotypes between healthy human individuals. General observations from the study: The study found 4.5% to 5% of naive CD4 clonotypes shared across four donors. Clonotypes shared by all four sorted-subset donors had higher generation probabilities than non-shared clonotypes. What naive subsets generally showed was a larger estimated richness than memory subsets showed.

The V gene's germline CDR1 is MNHEY and CDR2 SMNVEV (reference sequence). The CDR3 consists of 15 residues. V was shortened by 1 base and J by 5 bases, with 13 bases between the two germline ends. Positively selected for CCR7, the CD45RO-negative cells used as naive CD8 cells excluded terminally differentiated effector memory CD45RA+ cells. Over several immunoSEQ plates, each subset's genomic DNA was distributed in even portions. The assay was immunoSEQ multiplex PCR, and TCRdb's table has in-frame clones only and misses some. The sample includes about 680,000 clones, approximately 90% of them seen just once. On this clone itself: Its matching antigen is unknown.

This receptor was obtained from a man aged 25-45 years in good health. Source material: naive CD8+ T cells sorted from blood. The rearrangement links TRBV27 to TRBJ2-3; weak D call: TRBD2 (5 bases). The CDR3 coding sequence is TGTGCCAGCAGTTTATATAGCGACTCAAGAGATACGCAGTATTTT. Encoded protein: CASSLYSDSRDTQYF.